This TCR beta chain was sequenced for a study of blood T cells in healthy people across ages (dated by TCRdb to about 2015). Concerning the study at large: In model experiments, template switching captured about one uniquely barcoded TCR beta cDNA molecule for every two T cells. Age-related changes in TCR beta repertoire diversity were measured in the study by deep sequencing normalized with unique cDNA molecular identifiers. To avoid experimental bias, donors of different ages were randomly spread across the sequencing lanes. Two additional independent replicas of 1 million unique cDNA reads from the same blood draw were analyzed for two donors (one aged 18 to 30 and one aged 80 or older). Donors were grouped into four age groups: young (average roughly 15 years), middle-aged (roughly 38), aged (around 60) and long-lived (approximately 78). General study outcomes and caveats: Total diversity estimates from one million sequenced T cells were considered lower bounds and underestimates. A strong correlation was found between observed TCR beta diversity and the percentage of naive T cells measured by flow cytometry. Because donor CMV infection status was unknown, age-related changes in expanded clonotypes were potentially confounded. Compared with the aged group, more naive CD4+ T cells, fewer expanded clones and increased TCR diversity were shown by the long-lived group, suggesting age selection. As age increased, observed TCR beta diversity per million T cells dropped in a roughly linear way, and a significant reduction was already evident by age approximately 40. Conclusive comparison of naive and antigen-experienced compartments was prevented by the profiling of bulk unsorted PBMCs.

Receptor amplification or capture employed 5' RACE. A second 7 to 11 cycle PCR used a sample-barcoded 5' primer and a J-beta primer mix. Each TCR beta cDNA molecule received a unique molecular identifier from a template-switch 5' adaptor carrying 12 random nucleotides. Each sample yielded at least 3 million CDR3-containing paired-end reads. All of the RNA was converted into first-strand cDNA using the Mint cDNA synthesis kit, with a TRBC-specific oligonucleotide serving as the primer. Following uracil-DNA glycosylase treatment, a first 18-cycle PCR with universal primers M1SS and BC2_uni_R was performed on all cDNA. The original methods were these. For normalization, 1 million high-quality reads, each with a distinct molecular identifier, were randomly selected from each sample. Instead of being binned into consensus sequences, reads with shared molecular identifiers were discarded. MiTCR, run with a Q25 quality threshold and the strictest error-elimination algorithm, handled CDR3 identification, clonotype clustering and error correction. Lower-bound total TCR beta diversity was estimated with a nonparametric unseen species model using Euler transformation. TCRdb reworked the public reads: Q25 trimming with fastp, MiXCR clone assembly, productive beta chains retained. Rows are combined by CDR3 protein, so each entry shows the most common genes and DNA. These V and J calls rely on TCRdb rather than the paper's analysis. Within this sample are around 2 million distinct CDR3 sequences, with roughly 43% of them counted one time only. Clones ranked in the top ten supply around 23% of the sample.

There are a few counts of this clonotype. Its antigen is unknown. There are no base qualities to consult, and no much larger clone falls within one base. Donors were 30 to 45 systemically healthy Caucasian individuals from Russia aged about 6 to 100 years. Each donor gave 8 to 10 milliliters of peripheral blood, drawn into EDTA-treated Vacutainer tubes. Ficoll-Paque density-gradient centrifugation was used to isolate PBMCs, with at least 6.5 million per sample. Total RNA, at least 6 micrograms per sample, was extracted from PBMCs with Trizol reagent. For every donor, an aliquot of PBMCs went through flow cytometry to measure the percentages of naive CD45RAhigh/CD27high T cells. Spanning cysteine to phenylalanine, the CDR3 consists of 17 amino acids. Only CDR3 DNA remains: 51 bases, in frame from the first base. Relative to germline, V is 0 bases shorter and J is 1 base shorter, with 13 bases between their ends. For CDR1 and CDR2, the germline V gene lists LGHNA and YSLEER.

The chain employs TRBV4-3 and TRBJ2-1; the best D guess is TRBD1, with 6 bases matching. The receptor's source is a human donor in good health. The sequenced sample consisted of blood. The CDR3 here reads CASSQDLEGGSYNEQFF. The sequence in DNA is TGCGCCAGCAGCCAAGATCTGGAAGGGGGATCCTACAATGAGCAGTTCTTC.